Each of the 7 T cell receptor beta chains below was sequenced from the same sample in a study of CD8 T cells in Susac syndrome. Reverse transcription of roughly 0.45 to 1 ug RNA was carried out with random hexamers. From the immunoSEQ multiplex PCR reads, TCRdb called clonotypes with MiXCR, one entry per CDR3 protein. The profile shows around 150,000 distinct CDR3 sequences, around 94% of them singletons. Sequencing was done on a sample of CD4+ T cells from PBMCs. Receptors originate from a human donor with multiple sclerosis.

This clonotype appeared once. The chain links TRBV27 to TRBJ2-3, with 8 positions matching TRBD2. V trimming: 4 bases; J trimming: 3 bases; junction bases outside the gene matches: 15. CDR1 MNHEY and CDR2 SMNVEV come from the germline V gene (reference sequence). This CDR3 has 18 amino acids. CDR3 in DNA: TGTGCCAGCAGTTCCCCCACCCTAGCGGGCGGTTGGACAGATACGCAGTATTTT. Translated: CASSSPTLAGGWTDTQYF.

The CDR3 sequence is CASTSLAGSITEAFF. The CDR3 DNA reads TGTGCCAGCACATCCCTGGCCGGGAGTATCACTGAAGCTTTCTTT. V gene TRBV27 combines with J gene TRBJ1-1; D call uncertain. Trimming shortened V by 7 bases and J by 4 bases, and 19 bases separated the two germline ends. The germline V gene has CDR1 MNHEY and CDR2 SMNVEV (reference sequence). CDR3 size: 15 residues.

The chain carries TRBV2 and TRBJ2-7; the match to TRBD1 covers 8 bases. J gave up 7 bases and V 5 bases, and 4 bases lay outside the gene matches. Germline-derived CDR1 and CDR2 are SNHLY and FYNNEI. This CDR3 spans 12 amino acids. CDR3 nucleotides: TGTGCCAGCAGTACGGACAGGGTTGAGCAGTACTTC. Protein product: CASSTDRVEQYF. Full variable domain (outside the CDR3, taken from reference TRBV2 and TRBJ2-7): EPEVTQTPSHQVTQMGQEVILRCVPISNHLYFYWYRQILGQKVEFLVSFYNNEISEKSEIFDDQFSVERPDGSNFTLKIRSTKLEDSAMYFCASSTDRVEQYFGPGTRLTVT.

The chain links TRBV6-2 or TRBV6-3 to TRBJ2-3; no clear D. The CDR3 covers 15 residues. V was shortened by 5 bases and J by 6 bases, with 18 bases between the two germline ends. The germline V gene has CDR1 MNHEY and CDR2 SVGEGT. DNA for the CDR3: TGTGCCAGCAGTGGCCTCAGGTCTGGAGTGGATACGCAGTATTTT. This gives the protein CASSGLRSGVDTQYF.

The chain carries TRBV11-2 and TRBJ2-7; 8 nucleotides line up with TRBD2. Germline CDR1 is SGHAT and CDR2 is FQNNGV. Unmatched junction bases numbered 8, after V lost 7 bases and J lost 3 bases. This CDR3 comprises 14 residues. The CDR3 DNA reads as TGTGCCAGCAAGAAAAGCGGGAGTCTCTACGAGCAGTACTTC. This translates into CASKKSGSLYEQYF.

The chain is built from TRBV5-1 and TRBJ1-2; D not certain. CDR3 size: 10 residues. V was clipped by 3 bases and J by 3 bases, with 0 bases between them. Germline V gene lookup returns CDR1 SGHRS and CDR2 YFSETQ. The CDR3 spells CASSYYGYTF. The DNA for the CDR3 is TGCGCCAGCAGCTACTATGGCTACACCTTC.

The chain links TRBV18 to TRBJ1-3; TRBD1 agrees at 9 bases. V was pared by 6 bases and J by 7 bases, with 10 bases of the junction left unmatched. CDR1 is KGHSH, CDR2 LQKENI, per germline. CDR3 length equals 15 residues. The CDR3 spells CASSLTGGEGNTIYF. CDR3 DNA sequence: TGTGCCAGCTCGCTTACAGGGGGCGAGGGGAACACCATATATTTT.